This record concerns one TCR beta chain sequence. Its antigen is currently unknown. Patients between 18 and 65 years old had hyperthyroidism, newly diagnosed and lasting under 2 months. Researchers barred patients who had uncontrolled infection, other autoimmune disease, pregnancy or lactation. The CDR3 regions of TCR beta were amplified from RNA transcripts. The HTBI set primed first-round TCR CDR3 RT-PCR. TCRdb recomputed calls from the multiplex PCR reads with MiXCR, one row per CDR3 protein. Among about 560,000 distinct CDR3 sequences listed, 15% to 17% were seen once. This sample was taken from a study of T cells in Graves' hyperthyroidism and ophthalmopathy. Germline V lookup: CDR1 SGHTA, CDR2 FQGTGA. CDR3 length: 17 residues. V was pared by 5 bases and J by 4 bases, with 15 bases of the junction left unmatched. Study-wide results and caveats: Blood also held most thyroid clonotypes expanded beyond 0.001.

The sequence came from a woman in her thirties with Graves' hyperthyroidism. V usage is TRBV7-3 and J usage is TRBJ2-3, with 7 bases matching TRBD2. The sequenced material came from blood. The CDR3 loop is CASSPFPASGGADTQYF. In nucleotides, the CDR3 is TGTGCCAGCAGCCCCTTCCCGGCTAGCGGAGGGGCAGATACGCAGTATTTT.